This T cell receptor beta chain appears in the sequencing data of a study of blood T cell repertoires in COVID-19. Study in general: Donors in the United States, Italy and Spain gave samples during acute or convalescent COVID-19. PBMCs, B-cell-depleted T cells, or T cells provided the cDNA or gDNA that made up the material.

In the authors' workflow: Scientists estimated how many nucleated cells there were by amplifying reference gene primers. The method was immunoSEQ multiplex PCR; TCRdb's version includes in-frame clones alone and lacks a portion of them. That table gives V, J and clone size, and the DNA gave D and trimming. Among 65,000 to 70,000 clones listed, approximately 95% were seen once. Trimming took 2 bases from V and 6 from J, leaving 10 bases between them. The V gene's germline CDR1 is MDHEN and CDR2 SYDVKM. The CDR3 length is 13 residues. Sequenced input: peripheral blood. The origin of this receptor is a man aged 65 to 85 with active COVID-19. The chain is built from TRBV28 and TRBJ1-1, with D possibly matching TRBD1 (6 bases). The CDR3 region is CASSLQGRAEAFF. The CDR3 region has the DNA TGTGCCAGCAGTTTACAGGGGCGCGCTGAAGCTTTCTTT.